These 9 T cell receptor beta chains originate from one sample sequenced in a study of T cell repertoires in cytomegalovirus infection. TCRdb fed the reads into MiXCR, producing one record per CDR3 protein. The table records about 310,000 distinct CDR3 sequences, about 9.2% of them present only once. Material for sequencing was PBMCs. Receptors originate from a human donor in good health (CMV status not recorded). Some clones in this sample may be carry-over from other donors' samples.

This clonotype was observed many times. This chain connects TRBV2 to TRBJ2-1; the D is unclear. V was pared by 4 bases and J by 6 bases, with 7 bases between. The CDR3 has 12 residues. The V gene's germline CDR1 is SNHLY and CDR2 FYNNEI. In DNA form, the CDR3 reads TGTGCCAGCAGTGGGAGCGTCAATGAGCAGTTCTTC. It is translated as CASSGSVNEQFF.

This clonotype was counted between two and nine times. The J gene is TRBJ1-5, the V gene TRBV5-5; 8 bases are shared with TRBD1. Germline CDR1 SGHKS, CDR2 YYEKEE (reference sequence). This CDR3 spans 16 amino acids. V was clipped by 4 bases and J by 1 base; unmatched bases: 7. CDR3 DNA: TGTGCCAGCAGCCTAGGACAGGGTTGGAGCAATCAGCCCCAGCATTTT. Translated, it gives CASSLGQGWSNQPQHF.

In its sample, this clonotype was seen many times. The chain employs TRBV5-5 and TRBJ2-2; 11 bases map to TRBD1. This CDR3 is 16 amino acids long. The J segment lost 4 bases and the V segment lost 4 bases, leaving 6 bases of the junction unmatched. CDR1 and CDR2 (germline): SGHKS, YYEKEE (reference sequence). CDR3 sequence: CASSPRTGGFTGELFF. CDR3 sequence (DNA): TGTGCCAGCAGCCCACGGACAGGGGGCTTCACCGGGGAGCTGTTTTTT. Drawing the rest from reference TRBV5-5 and TRBJ2-2, the complete variable domain is DAGVTQSPTHLIKTRGQQVTLRCSPISGHKSVSWYQQVLGQGPQFIFQYYEKEERGRGNFPDRFSARQFPNYSSELNVNALLLGDSALYLCASSPRTGGFTGELFFGEGSRLTVL.

This clonotype was observed a few times. This sequence joins TRBV20-1 and TRBJ2-1; a weak D match, TRBD1 (5 bases). Germline V lookup: CDR1 DFQATT, CDR2 SNEGSKA (reference sequence). Trimming left V 6 bases short and J 0 bases short, with 15 bases between. CDR3 length: 15 residues. The CDR3, as DNA: TGCAGTGCAAACCCTAAGGGGCGCTCCTACAATGAGCAGTTCTTC. It is translated as CSANPKGRSYNEQFF.

This clonotype showed up many times. The rearrangement joins TRBV28 to TRBJ2-1; 13 bases are shared with TRBD2. V was pared by 5 bases and J by 5 bases, with 6 bases of the junction left unmatched. This CDR3 contains 16 residues. In germline, CDR1 is MDHEN, CDR2 SYDVKM. The DNA of the CDR3 is TGTGCCAGCAGTGCGGCCGGGACTAGCGGGAACAATGAGCAGTTCTTC. It encodes CASSAAGTSGNNEQFF.

This chain connects TRBV28 to TRBJ1-1; D not resolved. Germline CDR1 MDHEN, CDR2 SYDVKM. V lost 4 bases to trimming and J lost 5 bases, with 17 bases between them. This CDR3 is 15 amino acids long. The CDR3 DNA is TGTGCCAGCAGTTCCTTTGGACCCCGGACGACTGAAGCTTTCTTT. Encoded protein: CASSSFGPRTTEAFF.

This clonotype was counted many times. The chain recombines TRBV7-2 with TRBJ2-3, with D perhaps matching TRBD1 (6 bases). This CDR3 region has 14 residues. Trimming took 8 bases from V and 2 from J, leaving 14 bases between them. Looked up from germline, CDR1 is SGHTA and CDR2 is FQGNSA. DNA of the CDR3: TGTGCCAGCTCGAGGGACATTTACACAGATACGCAGTATTTT. This codes for CASSRDIYTDTQYF.

The chain combines TRBV4-3 with TRBJ2-5; D perhaps matches TRBD2 (6 bases). The CDR3 covers 14 residues. Trimming took off 4 bases at V and 4 bases at J, with 13 bases between the two ends. Germline CDR1 LGHNA, CDR2 YSLEER. The CDR3 region has the DNA TGCGCCAGCAGCCTCCGCTGGCGGGGAGAGACCCAGTACTTC. This encodes CASSLRWRGETQYF.

This clonotype showed up many times. The chain recombines TRBV6-4 with TRBJ2-1, with 11 positions matching TRBD1. Germline V CDR1 and CDR2: MRHNA, SNTAGT. The CDR3 sequence is 14 residues long. The J segment lost 6 bases and the V segment lost 2 bases, leaving 0 bases of the junction unmatched. CDR3 sequence reads: CASSDGTGGNEQFF. The DNA for the CDR3 is TGTGCCAGCAGTGACGGGACAGGGGGCAATGAGCAGTTCTTC.